This T cell receptor beta chain was profiled in a study of blood T cell repertoires in COVID-19. Study summary: PBMCs, B-cell-depleted T cells, or T cells provided the cDNA or gDNA that made up the material.

The ends were cut back, 5 bases at V and 7 bases at J, with 25 bases in the middle. Per the germline V gene, CDR1 is SGDLS and CDR2 is YYNGEE. This CDR3 is built from 17 residues. Sequenced by immunoSEQ multiplex PCR; TCRdb stores in-frame clones only, minus some. The table shows some 230,000 clones, with approximately 80% occurring only once. The study drew participants aged about 18 to 90 years from some 25 US areas. Symptom resolution, clearance, or two negative PCRs marked donors in Cohort 3 as recovered. Material: PBMCs or T cells enriched from blood (not recorded which). J is TRBJ2-1 and V is TRBV9; tentative D call: TRBD1 (5 bases). This sequence was found in a man aged 35 to 55 who had recovered from COVID-19. In DNA form, the CDR3 reads TGTGCCAGCAGGAATACCCTAAGAGTCGTCGACAGAAATGAGCAGTTCTTC. Translated: CASRNTLRVVDRNEQFF.